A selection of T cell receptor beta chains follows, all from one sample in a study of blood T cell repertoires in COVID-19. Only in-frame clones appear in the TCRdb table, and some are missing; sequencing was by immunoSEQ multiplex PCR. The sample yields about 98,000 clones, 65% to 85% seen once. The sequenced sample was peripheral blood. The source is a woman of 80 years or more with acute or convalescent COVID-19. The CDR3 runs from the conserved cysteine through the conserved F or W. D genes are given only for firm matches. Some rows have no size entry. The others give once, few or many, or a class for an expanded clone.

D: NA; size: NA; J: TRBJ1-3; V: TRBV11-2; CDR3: CASSFGGRTGGDTIYF; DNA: TGTGCCAGCAGCTTTGGCGGCCGGACTGGAGGGGACACCATATATTTT
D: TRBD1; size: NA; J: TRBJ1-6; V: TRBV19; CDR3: CATQSGTVGSPLHF; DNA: TGTGCCACCCAATCCGGGACAGTGGGCTCACCCCTCCACTTT
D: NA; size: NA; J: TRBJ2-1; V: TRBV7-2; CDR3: CASKGLTNEQFF; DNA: TGTGCCAGCAAGGGACTCACCAATGAGCAGTTCTTC
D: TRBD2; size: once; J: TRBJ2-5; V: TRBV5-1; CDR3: CATQAGLAGGIEETQYF; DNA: TGCGCCACCCAGGCAGGGCTAGCGGGGGGGATTGAAGAGACCCAGTACTTC
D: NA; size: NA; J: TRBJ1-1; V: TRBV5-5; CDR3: CASSLQARDTEAFF; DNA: TGTGCCAGCAGCTTACAGGCTCGGGACACTGAAGCTTTCTTT
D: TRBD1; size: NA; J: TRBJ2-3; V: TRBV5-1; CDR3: CASSLGQQGDTQYF; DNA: TGCGCCAGCAGCTTGGGTCAACAGGGGGATACGCAGTATTTT
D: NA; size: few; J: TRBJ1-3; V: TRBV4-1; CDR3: CASSQVSGGGNTIYF; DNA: TGCGCCAGCAGCCAAGTCTCCGGAGGTGGAAACACCATATATTTT
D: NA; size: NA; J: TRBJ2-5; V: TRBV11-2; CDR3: CASSLGSGSETQYF; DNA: TGTGCCAGCAGCTTAGGTTCCGGGTCCGAGACCCAGTACTTC
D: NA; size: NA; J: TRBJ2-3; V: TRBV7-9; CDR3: CASRQGGPDTQYF; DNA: TGTGCCAGCAGGCAGGGTGGTCCAGATACGCAGTATTTT
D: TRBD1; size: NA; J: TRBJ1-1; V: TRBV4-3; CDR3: CASSQEGQGYTEAFF; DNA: TGCGCCAGCAGCCAAGAAGGACAGGGCTACACTGAAGCTTTCTTT
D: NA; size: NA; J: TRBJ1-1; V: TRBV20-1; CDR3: CSASVQPNTEAFF; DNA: TGCAGTGCTAGTGTACAGCCGAACACTGAAGCTTTCTTT
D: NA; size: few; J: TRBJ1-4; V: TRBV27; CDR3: CASRRGTGRRLSEKLFF; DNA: TGTGCCAGCAGACGGGGAACCGGACGGAGGCTTAGTGAAAAACTGTTTTTT
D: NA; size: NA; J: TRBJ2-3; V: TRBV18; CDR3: CASSPPFGMADTQYF; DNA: TGTGCCAGCTCACCACCTTTCGGTATGGCAGATACGCAGTATTTT
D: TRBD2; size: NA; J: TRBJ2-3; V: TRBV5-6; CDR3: CASSLLSGGAADTQYF; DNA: TGTGCCAGCAGCTTGTTGTCCGGGGGGGCCGCAGATACGCAGTATTTT
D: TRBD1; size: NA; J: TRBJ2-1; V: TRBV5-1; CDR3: CASSQVQGSSYNEQFF; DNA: TGCGCCAGCAGCCAAGTACAGGGGAGCTCCTACAATGAGCAGTTCTTC
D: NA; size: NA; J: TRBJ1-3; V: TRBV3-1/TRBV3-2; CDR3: CASSRHPDQKGGARGNTIYF; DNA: TGTGCCAGCAGCCGCCACCCCGACCAAAAAGGGGGTGCCCGTGGAAACACCATATATTTT
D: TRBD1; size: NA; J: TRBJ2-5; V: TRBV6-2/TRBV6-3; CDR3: CASSRQGPATQYF; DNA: TGTGCCAGCAGTCGACAGGGGCCGGCGACCCAGTACTTC
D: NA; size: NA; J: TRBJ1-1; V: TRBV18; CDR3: CASSSQVPEAFF; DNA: TGTGCCAGCTCAAGTCAGGTCCCTGAAGCTTTCTTT
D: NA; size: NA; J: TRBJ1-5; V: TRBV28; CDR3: CASSAQGFLPQHF; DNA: TGTGCCAGCAGTGCACAGGGTTTTTTACCCCAGCATTTT
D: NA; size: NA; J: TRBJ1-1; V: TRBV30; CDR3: CAWILAGNTEAFF; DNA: TGTGCCTGGATCCTCGCAGGGAACACTGAAGCTTTCTTT
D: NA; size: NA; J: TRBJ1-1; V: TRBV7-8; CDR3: CASSPEAASWHTEAFF; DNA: TGTGCCAGCAGCCCAGAAGCGGCTTCCTGGCACACTGAAGCTTTCTTT
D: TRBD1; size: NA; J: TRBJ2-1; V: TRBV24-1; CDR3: CATSDYRGALQFF; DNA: TGTGCCACCAGTGATTACAGGGGCGCCTTGCAGTTCTTC
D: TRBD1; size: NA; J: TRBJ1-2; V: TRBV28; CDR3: CASSLDRALGYTF; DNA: TGTGCCAGCAGTTTAGACAGGGCCCTTGGCTACACCTTC
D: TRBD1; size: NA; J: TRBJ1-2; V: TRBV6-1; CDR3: CASSESDRAGYTF; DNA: TGTGCCAGCAGTGAATCGGACAGGGCGGGCTACACCTTC
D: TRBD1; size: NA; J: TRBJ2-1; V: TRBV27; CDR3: CASRSPDREAYNEQFF; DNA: TGTGCCAGCAGATCCCCCGACAGGGAAGCCTACAATGAGCAGTTCTTC
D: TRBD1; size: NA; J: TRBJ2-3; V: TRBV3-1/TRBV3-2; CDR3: CASSHQTGGRTDTQYF; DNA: TGTGCCAGCAGCCACCAGACAGGGGGAAGAACAGATACGCAGTATTTT
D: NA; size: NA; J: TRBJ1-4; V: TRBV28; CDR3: CASRSGGISTNEKLFF; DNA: TGTGCCAGCAGATCGGGGGGTATATCAACTAATGAAAAACTGTTTTTT